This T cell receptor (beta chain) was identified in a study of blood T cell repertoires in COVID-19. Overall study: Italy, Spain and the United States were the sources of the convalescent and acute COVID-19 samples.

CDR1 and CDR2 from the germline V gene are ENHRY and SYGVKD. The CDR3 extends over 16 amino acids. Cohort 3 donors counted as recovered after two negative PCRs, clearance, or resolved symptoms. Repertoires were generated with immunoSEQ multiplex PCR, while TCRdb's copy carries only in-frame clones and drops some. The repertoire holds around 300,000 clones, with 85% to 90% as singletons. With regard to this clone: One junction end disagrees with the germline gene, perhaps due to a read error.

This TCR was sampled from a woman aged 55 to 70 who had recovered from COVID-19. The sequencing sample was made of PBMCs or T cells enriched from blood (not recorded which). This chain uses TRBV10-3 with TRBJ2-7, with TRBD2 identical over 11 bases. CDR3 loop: CAIRTGTSGTNPQADF. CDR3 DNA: TGTGCCATCAGAACCGGGACTAGCGGCACGAATCCGCAGGCGGACTTC.